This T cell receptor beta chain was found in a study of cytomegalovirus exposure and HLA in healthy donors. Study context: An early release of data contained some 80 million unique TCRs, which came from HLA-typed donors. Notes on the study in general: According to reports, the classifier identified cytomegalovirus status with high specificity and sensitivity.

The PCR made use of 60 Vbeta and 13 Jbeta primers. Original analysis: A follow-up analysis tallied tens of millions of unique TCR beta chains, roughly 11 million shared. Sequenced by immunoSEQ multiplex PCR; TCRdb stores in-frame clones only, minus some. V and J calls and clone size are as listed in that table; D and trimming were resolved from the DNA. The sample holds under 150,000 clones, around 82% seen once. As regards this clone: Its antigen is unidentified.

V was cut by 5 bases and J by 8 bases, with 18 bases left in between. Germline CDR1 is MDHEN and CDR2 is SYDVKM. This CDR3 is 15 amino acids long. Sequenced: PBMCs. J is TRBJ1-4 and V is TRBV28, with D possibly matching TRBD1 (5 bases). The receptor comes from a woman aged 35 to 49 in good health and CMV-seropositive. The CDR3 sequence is CASSNQGPTAEKLFF. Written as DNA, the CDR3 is TGTGCCAGCAGTAATCAGGGCCCAACAGCCGAAAAACTGTTTTTT.